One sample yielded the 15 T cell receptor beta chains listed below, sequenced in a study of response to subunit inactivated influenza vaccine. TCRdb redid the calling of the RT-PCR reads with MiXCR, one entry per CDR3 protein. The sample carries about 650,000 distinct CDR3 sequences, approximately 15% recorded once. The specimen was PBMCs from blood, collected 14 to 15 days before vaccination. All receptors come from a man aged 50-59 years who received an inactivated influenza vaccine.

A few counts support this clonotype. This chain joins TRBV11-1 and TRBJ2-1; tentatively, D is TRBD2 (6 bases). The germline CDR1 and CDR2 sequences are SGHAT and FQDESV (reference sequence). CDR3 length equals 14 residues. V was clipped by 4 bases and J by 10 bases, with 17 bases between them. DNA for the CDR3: TGTGCCAGCAGCTCTCAACCGGGACTGACGGAGCAGTTCTTC. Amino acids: CASSSQPGLTEQFF.

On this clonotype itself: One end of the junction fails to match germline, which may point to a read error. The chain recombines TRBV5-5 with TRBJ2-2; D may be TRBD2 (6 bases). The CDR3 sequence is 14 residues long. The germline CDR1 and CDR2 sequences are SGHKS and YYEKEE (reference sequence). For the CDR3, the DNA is TGTGCCAGCAGCTGTGCCCTCCTCTGCGGGGTGCTGTTTTTT. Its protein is CASSCALLCGVLFF.

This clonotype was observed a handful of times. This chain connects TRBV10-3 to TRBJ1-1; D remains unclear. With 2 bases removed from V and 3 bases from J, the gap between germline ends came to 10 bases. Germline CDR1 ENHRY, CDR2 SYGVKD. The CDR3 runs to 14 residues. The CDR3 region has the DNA TGTGCCATCAGTGAGAGGGAGAGGGACACTGAAGCTTTCTTT. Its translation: CAISERERDTEAFF.

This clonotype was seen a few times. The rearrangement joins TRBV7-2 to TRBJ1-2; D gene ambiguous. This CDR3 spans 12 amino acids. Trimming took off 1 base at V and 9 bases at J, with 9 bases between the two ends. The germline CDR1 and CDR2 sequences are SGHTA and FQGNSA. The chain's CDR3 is CASSLGRASYTF. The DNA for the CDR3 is TGTGCCAGCAGCTTAGGAAGGGCGAGCTACACCTTC.

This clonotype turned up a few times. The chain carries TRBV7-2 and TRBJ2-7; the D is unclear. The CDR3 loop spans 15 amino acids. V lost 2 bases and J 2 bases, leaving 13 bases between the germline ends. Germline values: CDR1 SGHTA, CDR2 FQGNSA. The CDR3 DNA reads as TGTGCCAGCAGCTTACTCCCTGACCGTCCCTACGAGCAGTACTTC. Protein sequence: CASSLLPDRPYEQYF.

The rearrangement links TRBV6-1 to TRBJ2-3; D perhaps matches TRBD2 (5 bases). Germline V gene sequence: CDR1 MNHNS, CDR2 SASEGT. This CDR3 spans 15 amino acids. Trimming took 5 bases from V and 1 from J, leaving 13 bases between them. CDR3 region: CASSRGVGGTDTQYF. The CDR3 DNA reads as TGTGCCAGCAGTCGTGGGGTCGGGGGCACAGATACGCAGTATTTT.

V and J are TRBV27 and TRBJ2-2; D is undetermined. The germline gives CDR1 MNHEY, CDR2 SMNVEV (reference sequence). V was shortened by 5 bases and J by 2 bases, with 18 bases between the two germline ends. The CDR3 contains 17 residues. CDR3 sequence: CASSRISPWGNTGELFF. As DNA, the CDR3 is TGTGCCAGCAGTCGAATATCCCCGTGGGGTAACACCGGGGAGCTGTTTTTT.

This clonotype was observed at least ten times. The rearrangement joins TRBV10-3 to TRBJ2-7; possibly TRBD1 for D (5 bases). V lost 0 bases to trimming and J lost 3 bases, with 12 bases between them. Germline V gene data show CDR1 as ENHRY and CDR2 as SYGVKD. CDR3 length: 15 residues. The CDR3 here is CAISESWGAYYEQYF. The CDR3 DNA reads TGTGCCATCAGTGAGTCTTGGGGCGCCTACTACGAGCAGTACTTC.

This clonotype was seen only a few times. The CDR3 DNA follows: TGCGCCAGCAGCCAAGCCGGCGGGGTCCAGACCCAGTACTTC. Amino acids: CASSQAGGVQTQYF. J is TRBJ2-5 and V is TRBV4-1; D may be TRBD2 (6 bases). V was cut by 1 base and J by 6 bases, with 12 bases left in between. The length of the CDR3 is 14 residues. CDR1 is MGHRA, CDR2 YSYEKL, per germline.

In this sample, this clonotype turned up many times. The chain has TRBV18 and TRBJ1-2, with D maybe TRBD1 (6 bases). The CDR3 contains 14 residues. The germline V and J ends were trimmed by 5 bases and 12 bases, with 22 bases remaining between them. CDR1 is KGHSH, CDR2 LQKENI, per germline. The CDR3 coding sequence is TGTGCCAGCTCAACATATGGGACACCCCTCTTTGACACCTTC. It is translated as CASSTYGTPLFDTF.

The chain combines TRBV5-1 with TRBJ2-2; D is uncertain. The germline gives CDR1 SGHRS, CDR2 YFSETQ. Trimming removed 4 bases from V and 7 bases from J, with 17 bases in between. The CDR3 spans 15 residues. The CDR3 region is CASSRQELGNGELFF. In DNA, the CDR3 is TGCGCCAGCAGCCGGCAGGAGTTGGGCAACGGGGAGCTGTTTTTT.

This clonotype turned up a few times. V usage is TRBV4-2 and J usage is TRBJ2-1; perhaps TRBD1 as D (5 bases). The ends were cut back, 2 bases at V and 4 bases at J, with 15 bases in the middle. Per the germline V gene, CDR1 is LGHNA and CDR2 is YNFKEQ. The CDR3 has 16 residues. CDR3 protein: CASSQPQGAPYNEQFF. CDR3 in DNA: TGTGCCAGCAGCCAACCTCAAGGGGCCCCATACAATGAGCAGTTCTTC.

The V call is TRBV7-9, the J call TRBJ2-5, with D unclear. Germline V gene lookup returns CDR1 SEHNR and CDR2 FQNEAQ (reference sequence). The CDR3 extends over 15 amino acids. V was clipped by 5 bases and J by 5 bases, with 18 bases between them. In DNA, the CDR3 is TGTGCCAGCAGCCCCCGGGCTACCGTGGTGGAGACCCAGTACTTC. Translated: CASSPRATVVETQYF.

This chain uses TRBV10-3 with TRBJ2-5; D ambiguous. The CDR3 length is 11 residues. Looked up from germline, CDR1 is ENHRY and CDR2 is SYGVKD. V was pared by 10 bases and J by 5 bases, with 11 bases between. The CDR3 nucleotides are TGTGCCACCATGTCCGCGGAGACCCAGTACTTC. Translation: CATMSAETQYF.

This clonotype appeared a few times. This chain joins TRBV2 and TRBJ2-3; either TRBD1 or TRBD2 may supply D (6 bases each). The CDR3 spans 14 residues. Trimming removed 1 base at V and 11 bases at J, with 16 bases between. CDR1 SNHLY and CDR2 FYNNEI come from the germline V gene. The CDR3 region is CASSEEGGHLWQYF. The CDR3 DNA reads TGTGCCAGCAGTGAAGAGGGGGGACACCTTTGGCAGTATTTT.